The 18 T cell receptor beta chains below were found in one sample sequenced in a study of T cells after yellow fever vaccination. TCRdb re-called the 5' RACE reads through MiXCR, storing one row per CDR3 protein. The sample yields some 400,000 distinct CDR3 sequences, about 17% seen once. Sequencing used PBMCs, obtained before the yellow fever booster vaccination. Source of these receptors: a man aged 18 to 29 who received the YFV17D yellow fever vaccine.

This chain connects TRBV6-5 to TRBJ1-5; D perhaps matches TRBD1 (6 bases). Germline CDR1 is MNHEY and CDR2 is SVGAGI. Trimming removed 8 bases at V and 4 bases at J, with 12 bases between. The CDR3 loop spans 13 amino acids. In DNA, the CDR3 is TGTGCCAGCCGTTTGGGGGCGAATCAGCCCCAGCATTTT. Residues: CASRLGANQPQHF.

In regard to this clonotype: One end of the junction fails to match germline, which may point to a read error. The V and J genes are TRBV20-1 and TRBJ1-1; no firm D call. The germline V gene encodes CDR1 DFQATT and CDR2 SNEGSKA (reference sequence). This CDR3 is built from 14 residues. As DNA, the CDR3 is TGCAGTGCTAGAGACCCGACAAGGAACACTGAAGTTTTCTTT. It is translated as CSARDPTRNTEVFF.

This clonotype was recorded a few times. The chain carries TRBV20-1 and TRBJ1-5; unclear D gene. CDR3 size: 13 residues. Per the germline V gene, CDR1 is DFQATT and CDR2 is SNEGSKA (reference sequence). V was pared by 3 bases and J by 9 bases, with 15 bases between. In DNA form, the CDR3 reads TGCAGTGCTAGGCGGACCGGACCGACGCCCCAGCATTTT. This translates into CSARRTGPTPQHF.

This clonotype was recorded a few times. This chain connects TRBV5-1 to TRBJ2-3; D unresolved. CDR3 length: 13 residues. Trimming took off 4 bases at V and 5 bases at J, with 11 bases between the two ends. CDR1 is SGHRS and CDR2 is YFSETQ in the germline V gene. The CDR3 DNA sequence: TGCGCCAGCAGCGAGCAGGTTGGAGATACGCAGTATTTT. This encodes CASSEQVGDTQYF.

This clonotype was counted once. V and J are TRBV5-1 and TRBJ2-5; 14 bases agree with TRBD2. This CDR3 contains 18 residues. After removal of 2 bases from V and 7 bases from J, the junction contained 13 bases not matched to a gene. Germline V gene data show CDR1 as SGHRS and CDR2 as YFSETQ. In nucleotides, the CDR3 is TGCGCCAGCAGCTTTACGACTAGCGGGGGGGCGAACTCGGGGACCCAGTACTTC. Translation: CASSFTTSGGANSGTQYF.

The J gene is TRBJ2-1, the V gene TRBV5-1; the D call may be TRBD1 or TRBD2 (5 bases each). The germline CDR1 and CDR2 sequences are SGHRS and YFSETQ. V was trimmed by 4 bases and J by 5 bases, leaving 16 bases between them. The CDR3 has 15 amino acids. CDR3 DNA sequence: TGCGCCAGCAGCAGGGACGGCCGGGGACACAATGAGCAGTTCTTC. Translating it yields CASSRDGRGHNEQFF.

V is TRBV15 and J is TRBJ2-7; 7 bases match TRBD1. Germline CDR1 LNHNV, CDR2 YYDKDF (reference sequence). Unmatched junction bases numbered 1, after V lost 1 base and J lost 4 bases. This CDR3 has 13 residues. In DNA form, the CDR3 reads TGTGCCACCAGCAGAGCACAGGGGTACGAGCAGTACGTC. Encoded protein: CATSRAQGYEQYV.

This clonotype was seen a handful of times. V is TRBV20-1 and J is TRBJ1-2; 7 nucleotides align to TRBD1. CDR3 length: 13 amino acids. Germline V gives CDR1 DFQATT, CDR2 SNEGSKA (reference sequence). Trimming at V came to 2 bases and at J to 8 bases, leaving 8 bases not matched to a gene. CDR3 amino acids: CSARLSQGDGYTF. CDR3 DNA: TGCAGTGCTAGACTTTCGCAGGGGGACGGCTACACCTTC.

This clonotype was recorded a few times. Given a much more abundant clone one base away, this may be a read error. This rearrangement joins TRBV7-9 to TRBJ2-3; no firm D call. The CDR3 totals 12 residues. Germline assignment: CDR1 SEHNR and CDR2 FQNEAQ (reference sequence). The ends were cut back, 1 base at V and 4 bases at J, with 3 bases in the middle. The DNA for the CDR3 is TGTGCCAGCAGCTTAGACTCAGATACGCAGTATTTT. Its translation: CASSLDSDTQYF.

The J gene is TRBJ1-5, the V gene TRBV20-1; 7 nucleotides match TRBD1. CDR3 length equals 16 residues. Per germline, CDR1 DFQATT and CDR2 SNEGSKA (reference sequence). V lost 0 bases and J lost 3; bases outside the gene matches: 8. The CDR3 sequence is CSARDPGTADNQPQHF. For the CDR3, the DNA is TGCAGTGCTAGAGACCCCGGGACAGCTGACAATCAGCCCCAGCATTTT.

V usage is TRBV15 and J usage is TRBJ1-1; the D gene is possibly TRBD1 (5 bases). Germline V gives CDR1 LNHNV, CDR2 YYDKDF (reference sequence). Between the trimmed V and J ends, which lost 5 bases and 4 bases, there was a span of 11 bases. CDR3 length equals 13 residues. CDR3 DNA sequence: TGTGCCACCAGCGAGGGGAGGGGCACTGAAGCTTTCTTT. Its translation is CATSEGRGTEAFF.

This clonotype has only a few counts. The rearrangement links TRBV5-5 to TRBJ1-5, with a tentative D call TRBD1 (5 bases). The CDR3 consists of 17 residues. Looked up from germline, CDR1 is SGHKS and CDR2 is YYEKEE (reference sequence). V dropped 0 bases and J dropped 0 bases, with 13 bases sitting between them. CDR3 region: CASSLAWGLYSNQPQHF. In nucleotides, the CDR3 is TGTGCCAGCAGCTTGGCATGGGGACTTTATAGCAATCAGCCCCAGCATTTT.

DNA of the CDR3: TGTGCCATCGCGAGCGGGGGCACAGATACGCAGTATTTT. It encodes CAIASGGTDTQYF. The chain employs TRBV10-3 and TRBJ2-3, with 7 bases lining up with TRBD2. The CDR3 has 13 amino acids. Germline CDR1 is ENHRY and CDR2 is SYGVKD. J was trimmed by 1 base and V by 8 bases; bases with no gene match: 3.

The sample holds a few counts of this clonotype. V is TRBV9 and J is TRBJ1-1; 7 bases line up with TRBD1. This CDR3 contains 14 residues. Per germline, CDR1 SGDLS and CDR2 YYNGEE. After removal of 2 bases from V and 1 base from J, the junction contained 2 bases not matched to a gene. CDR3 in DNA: TGTGCCAGCAGCGTTCAGGGGGGGAACACTGAAGCTTTCTTT. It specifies CASSVQGGNTEAFF.

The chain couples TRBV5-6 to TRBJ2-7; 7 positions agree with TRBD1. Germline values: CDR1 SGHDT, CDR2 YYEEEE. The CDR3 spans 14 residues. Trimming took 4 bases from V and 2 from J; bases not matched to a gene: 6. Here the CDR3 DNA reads TGTGCCAGCAGCGGCATGGACAGGACCTACGAGCAGTACGTC. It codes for CASSGMDRTYEQYV.

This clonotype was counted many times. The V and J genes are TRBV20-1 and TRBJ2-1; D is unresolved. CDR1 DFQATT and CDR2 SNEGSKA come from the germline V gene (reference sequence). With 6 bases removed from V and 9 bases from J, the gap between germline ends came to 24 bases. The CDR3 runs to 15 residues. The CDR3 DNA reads TGCAGTGCCCCCCCGGATAGGGATCACACCACTGAGCAGTTCTTC. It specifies CSAPPDRDHTTEQFF.

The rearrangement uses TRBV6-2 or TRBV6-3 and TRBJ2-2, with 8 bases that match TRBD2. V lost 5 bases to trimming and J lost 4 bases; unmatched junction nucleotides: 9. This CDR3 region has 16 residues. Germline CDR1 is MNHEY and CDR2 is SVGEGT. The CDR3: CASSPSGFRGTGELFF. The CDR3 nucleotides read TGTGCCAGCAGTCCTAGCGGGTTCCGGGGCACCGGGGAGCTGTTTTTT.

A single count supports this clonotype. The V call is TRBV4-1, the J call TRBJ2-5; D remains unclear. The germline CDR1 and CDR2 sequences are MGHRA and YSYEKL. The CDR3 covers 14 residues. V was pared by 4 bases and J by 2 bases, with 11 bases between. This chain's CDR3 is CASSPKPLQETQYF. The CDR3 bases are TGCGCCAGCAGCCCGAAGCCACTTCAAGAGACCCAGTACTTC.